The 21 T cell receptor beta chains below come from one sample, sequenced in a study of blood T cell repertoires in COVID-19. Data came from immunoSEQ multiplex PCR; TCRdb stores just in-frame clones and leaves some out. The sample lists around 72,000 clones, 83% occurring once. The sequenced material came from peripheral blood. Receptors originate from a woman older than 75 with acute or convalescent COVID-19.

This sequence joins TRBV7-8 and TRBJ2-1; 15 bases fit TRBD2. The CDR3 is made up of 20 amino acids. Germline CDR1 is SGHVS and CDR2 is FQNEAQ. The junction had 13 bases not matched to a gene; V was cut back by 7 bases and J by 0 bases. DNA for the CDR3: TGTGCCAGCAAAGCTACGGGGACTAGCGGGAGGCTGAGCTCCTACAATGAGCAGTTCTTC. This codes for CASKATGTSGRLSSYNEQFF.

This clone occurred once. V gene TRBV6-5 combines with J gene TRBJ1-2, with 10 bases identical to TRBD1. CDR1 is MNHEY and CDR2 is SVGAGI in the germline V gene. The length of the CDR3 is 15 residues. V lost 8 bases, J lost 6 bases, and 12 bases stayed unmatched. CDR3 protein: CASGSTGGVPNGYTF. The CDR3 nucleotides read TGTGCCAGCGGATCGACAGGGGGCGTTCCAAATGGCTACACCTTC.

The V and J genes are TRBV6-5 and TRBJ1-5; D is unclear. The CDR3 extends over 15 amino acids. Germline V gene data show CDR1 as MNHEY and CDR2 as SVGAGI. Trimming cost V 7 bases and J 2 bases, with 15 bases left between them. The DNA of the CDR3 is TGTGCCAGCATTCGGGAGAGGACGGGCAATCAGCCCCAGCATTTT. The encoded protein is CASIRERTGNQPQHF.

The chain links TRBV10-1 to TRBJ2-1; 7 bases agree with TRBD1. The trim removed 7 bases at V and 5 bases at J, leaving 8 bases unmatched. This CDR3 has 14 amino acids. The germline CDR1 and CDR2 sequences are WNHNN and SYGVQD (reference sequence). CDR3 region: CASKCGRGNNEQFF. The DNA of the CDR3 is TGCGCCAGCAAGTGTGGCAGGGGGAACAATGAGCAGTTCTTC.

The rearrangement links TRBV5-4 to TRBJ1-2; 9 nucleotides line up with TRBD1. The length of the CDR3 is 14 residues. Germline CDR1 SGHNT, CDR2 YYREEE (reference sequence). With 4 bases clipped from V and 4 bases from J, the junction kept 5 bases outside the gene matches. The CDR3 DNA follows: TGTGCCAGCAGCGCAAAGGACAGGGGCTATGGCTACACCTTC. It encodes CASSAKDRGYGYTF.

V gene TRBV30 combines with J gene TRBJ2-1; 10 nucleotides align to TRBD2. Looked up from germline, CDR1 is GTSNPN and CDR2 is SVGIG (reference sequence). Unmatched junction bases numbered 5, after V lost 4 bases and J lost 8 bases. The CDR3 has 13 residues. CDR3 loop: CAWKVAGGHEQFF. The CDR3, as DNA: TGTGCCTGGAAAGTAGCGGGAGGACATGAGCAGTTCTTC.

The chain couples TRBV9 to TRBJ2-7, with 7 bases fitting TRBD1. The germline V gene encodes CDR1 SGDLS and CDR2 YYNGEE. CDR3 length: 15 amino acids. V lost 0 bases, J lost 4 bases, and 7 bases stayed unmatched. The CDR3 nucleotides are TGTGCCAGCAGCGTAGCTCCGACAGGGAGATACGAGCAGTACTTC. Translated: CASSVAPTGRYEQYF.

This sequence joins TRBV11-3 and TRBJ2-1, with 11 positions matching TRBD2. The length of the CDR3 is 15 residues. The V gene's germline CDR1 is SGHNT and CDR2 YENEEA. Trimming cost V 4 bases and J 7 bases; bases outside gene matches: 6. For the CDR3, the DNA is TGTGCCAGCAGCTCTCTTAGCGGGAGGGGGAATGAGCAGTTCTTC. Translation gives CASSSLSGRGNEQFF.

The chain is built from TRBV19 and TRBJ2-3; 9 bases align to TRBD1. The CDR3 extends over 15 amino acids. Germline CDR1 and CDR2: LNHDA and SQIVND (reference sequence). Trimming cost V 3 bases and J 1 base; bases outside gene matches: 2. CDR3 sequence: CASSIGTGRTDTQYF. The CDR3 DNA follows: TGTGCCAGTAGTATCGGGACAGGGCGCACAGATACGCAGTATTTT.

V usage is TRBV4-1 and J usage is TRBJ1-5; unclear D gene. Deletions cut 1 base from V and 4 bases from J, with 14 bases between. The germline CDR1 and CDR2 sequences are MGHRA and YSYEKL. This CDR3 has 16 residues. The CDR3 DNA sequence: TGCGCCAGCAGCCAAGTTTCGACTCACTATAATCAGCCCCAGCATTTT. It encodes CASSQVSTHYNQPQHF.

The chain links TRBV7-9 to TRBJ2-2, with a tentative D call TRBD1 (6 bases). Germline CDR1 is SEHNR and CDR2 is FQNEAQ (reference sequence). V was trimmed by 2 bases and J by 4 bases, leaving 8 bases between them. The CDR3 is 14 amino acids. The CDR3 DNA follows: TGTGCCAGCAGCTTAAAAGGGGGCACCGGGGAGCTGTTTTTT. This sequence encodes CASSLKGGTGELFF.

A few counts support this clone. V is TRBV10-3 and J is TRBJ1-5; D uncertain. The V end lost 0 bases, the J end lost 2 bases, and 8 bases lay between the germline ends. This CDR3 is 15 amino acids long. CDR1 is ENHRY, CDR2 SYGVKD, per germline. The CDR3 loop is CAISESEGGNQPQHF. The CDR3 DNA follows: TGTGCCATCAGTGAGTCGGAGGGAGGCAATCAGCCCCAGCATTTT.

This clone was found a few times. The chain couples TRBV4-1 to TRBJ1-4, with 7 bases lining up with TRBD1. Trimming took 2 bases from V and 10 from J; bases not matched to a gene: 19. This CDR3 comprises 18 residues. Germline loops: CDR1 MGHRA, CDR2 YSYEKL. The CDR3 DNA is TGCGCCAGCAGCCAATTCCCGGGACAGCCGAATGCTTACGGAAAACTGTTTTTT. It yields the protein CASSQFPGQPNAYGKLFF.

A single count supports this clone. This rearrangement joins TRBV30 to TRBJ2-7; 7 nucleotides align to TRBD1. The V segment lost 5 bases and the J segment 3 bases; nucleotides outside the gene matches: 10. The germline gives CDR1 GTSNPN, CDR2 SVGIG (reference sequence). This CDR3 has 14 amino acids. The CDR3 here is CAWGTTGSHYEQYF. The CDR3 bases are TGTGCCTGGGGGACGACAGGGAGTCACTACGAGCAGTACTTC.

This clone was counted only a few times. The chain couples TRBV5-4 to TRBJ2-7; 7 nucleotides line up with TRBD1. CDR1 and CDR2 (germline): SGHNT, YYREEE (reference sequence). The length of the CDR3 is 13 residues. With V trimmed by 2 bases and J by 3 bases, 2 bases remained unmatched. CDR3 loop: CASSLSGGYEQYF. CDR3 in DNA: TGTGCCAGCAGCTTATCAGGGGGCTACGAGCAGTACTTC. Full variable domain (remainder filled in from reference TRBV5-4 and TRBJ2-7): ETGVTQSPTHLIKTRGQQVTLRCSSQSGHNTVSWYQQALGQGPQFIFQYYREEENGRGNFPPRFSGLQFPNYSSELNVNALELDDSALYLCASSLSGGYEQYFGPGTRLTVT.

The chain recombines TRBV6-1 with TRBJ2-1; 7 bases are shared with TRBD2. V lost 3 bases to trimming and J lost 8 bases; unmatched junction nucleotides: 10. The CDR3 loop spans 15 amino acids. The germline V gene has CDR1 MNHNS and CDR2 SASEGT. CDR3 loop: CASSESSGEWYEQFF. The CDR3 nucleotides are TGTGCCAGCAGTGAGTCGAGCGGGGAGTGGTATGAGCAGTTCTTC.

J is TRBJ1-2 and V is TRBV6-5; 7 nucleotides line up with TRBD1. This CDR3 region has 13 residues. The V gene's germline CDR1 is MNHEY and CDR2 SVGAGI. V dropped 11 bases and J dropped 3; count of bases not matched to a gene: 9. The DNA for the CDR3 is TGTGCCGTATCCCGACAGGGTGACTATGGCTACACCTTC. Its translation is CAVSRQGDYGYTF.

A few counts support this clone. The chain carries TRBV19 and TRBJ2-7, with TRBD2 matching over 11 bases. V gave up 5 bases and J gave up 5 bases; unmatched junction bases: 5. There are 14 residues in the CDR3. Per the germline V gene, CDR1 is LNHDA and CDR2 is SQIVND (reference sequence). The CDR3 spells CASSWTSGSHEQYF. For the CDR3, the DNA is TGTGCCAGTAGTTGGACTAGCGGGTCCCACGAGCAGTACTTC.

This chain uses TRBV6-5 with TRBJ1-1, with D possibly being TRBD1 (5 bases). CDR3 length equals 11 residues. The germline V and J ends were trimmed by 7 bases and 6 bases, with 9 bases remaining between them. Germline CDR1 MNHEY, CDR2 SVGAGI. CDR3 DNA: TGTGCCAGCAATGGGGCCGCTGAAGCTTTCTTT. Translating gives CASNGAAEAFF.

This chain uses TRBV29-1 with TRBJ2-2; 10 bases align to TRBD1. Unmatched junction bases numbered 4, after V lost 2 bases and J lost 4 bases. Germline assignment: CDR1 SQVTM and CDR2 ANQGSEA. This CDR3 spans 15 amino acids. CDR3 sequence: CSVERGQGSTGELFF. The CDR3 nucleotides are TGCAGCGTTGAAAGGGGACAGGGGAGCACCGGGGAGCTGTTTTTT.

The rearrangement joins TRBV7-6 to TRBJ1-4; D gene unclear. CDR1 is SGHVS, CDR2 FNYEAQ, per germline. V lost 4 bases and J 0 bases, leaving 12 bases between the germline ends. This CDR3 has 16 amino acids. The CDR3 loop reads CASSSYPRATNEKLFF. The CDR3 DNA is TGTGCCAGCAGCTCGTACCCGCGTGCAACTAATGAAAAACTGTTTTTT.